This T cell receptor beta chain was captured in a study of blood T cell repertoires in COVID-19. Turning to the study itself: The United States, Italy and Spain were the sources of the acute and convalescent COVID-19 samples. The analysed material was cDNA or gDNA that came from T cells, B-cell-depleted T cells, or PBMCs.

CDR1 and CDR2 from the germline V gene are SGHRS and YFSETQ. The CDR3 loop spans 15 amino acids. Trimming stripped 1 base from V and 0 bases from J, with 10 bases between. Clones were read by immunoSEQ multiplex PCR, and TCRdb kept only the in-frame ones, dropping some. The repertoire holds 150,000 to 200,000 clones, with around 88% as singletons. The chain uses TRBV5-1 and TRBJ1-1; D not certain. Input material: peripheral blood. The sequence came from a human donor in a cohort sampled during active COVID-19. CDR3 in DNA: TGCGCCAGCAGCTTGAATCGTGTTTTGAACACTGAAGCTTTCTTT. Its translation is CASSLNRVLNTEAFF.